These T cell receptor beta chains were read from a single sample in a study of T-cell reconstitution after alpha-beta-depleted transplantation in children. TCRdb redid the calling of the PCR reads with MiXCR, one entry per CDR3 protein. The sample shows around 87,000 distinct CDR3 sequences, approximately 8.4% of them seen only once. The specimen was PBMCs from the stem cell graft donor, collected from the stem cell graft. The source is a human donor who donated a stem cell graft to a child with congenital amegakaryocytic thrombocytopenia. Both conserved end residues are part of each CDR3. The order of the fields is J gene, V gene, D gene, clone size, CDR3 DNA, CDR3 protein. A D gene is named only where the DNA matches it firmly. Clone sizes are shown as once, few or many counts, or a class when the clone is expanded.

J: TRBJ2-3
V: TRBV7-2
D: -
size: many
DNA: TGTGCCAGCAGCCTTCCCAAATCAGATACGCAGTATTTT
CDR3: CASSLPKSDTQYF

J: TRBJ2-3
V: TRBV6-4
D: -
size: many
DNA: TGTGCCAGTGGGATTGGGGGATTTTCCACAGATACGCAGTATTTT
CDR3: CASGIGGFSTDTQYF

J: TRBJ2-1
V: TRBV12-3/TRBV12-4
D: TRBD2
size: many
DNA: TGTGCCAGCAGTGAAGGCGGGACTAGCGGGAGGAGTCGGAATGAGCAGTTCTTC
CDR3: CASSEGGTSGRSRNEQFF

J: TRBJ2-1
V: TRBV7-9
D: -
size: many
DNA: TGTGCCAGCAGCCGCGACCGGGACTCGGCTAACAATGAGCAGTTCTTC
CDR3: CASSRDRDSANNEQFF

J: TRBJ2-1
V: TRBV12-3/TRBV12-4
D: -
size: many
DNA: TGTGCCAGCAGTTTTACGGGGCACAGAGGTGAGCAGTTCTTC
CDR3: CASSFTGHRGEQFF

J: TRBJ2-3
V: TRBV20-1
D: TRBD2
size: many
DNA: TGCAGTGCTAGAGGGCTAGCGGGGGCCTCAGATACGCAGTATTTT
CDR3: CSARGLAGASDTQYF

J: TRBJ1-2
V: TRBV5-1
D: -
size: many
DNA: TGCGCCAGCAGCTTGGGTCTGGATGGCTACACCTTC
CDR3: CASSLGLDGYTF

J: TRBJ1-5
V: TRBV20-1
D: TRBD1
size: many
DNA: TGCAGTGCTCAGGGGGGTGAGCAGCCCCAGCATTTT
CDR3: CSAQGGEQPQHF

J: TRBJ1-6
V: TRBV20-1
D: -
size: few
DNA: TGCAGTGCTAGACGGGAAGAGAATTCACCCCTCCACTTT
CDR3: CSARREENSPLHF

J: TRBJ2-3
V: TRBV11-3
D: -
size: many
DNA: TGTGCCAGCAGCCCAGGCGGGAAGCATATAGATACGCAGTATTTT
CDR3: CASSPGGKHIDTQYF

J: TRBJ1-2
V: TRBV5-5
D: -
size: many
DNA: TGTGCCAGCAGCGCCGGGACAAGGGCAGCCTATGGCTACACCTTC
CDR3: CASSAGTRAAYGYTF